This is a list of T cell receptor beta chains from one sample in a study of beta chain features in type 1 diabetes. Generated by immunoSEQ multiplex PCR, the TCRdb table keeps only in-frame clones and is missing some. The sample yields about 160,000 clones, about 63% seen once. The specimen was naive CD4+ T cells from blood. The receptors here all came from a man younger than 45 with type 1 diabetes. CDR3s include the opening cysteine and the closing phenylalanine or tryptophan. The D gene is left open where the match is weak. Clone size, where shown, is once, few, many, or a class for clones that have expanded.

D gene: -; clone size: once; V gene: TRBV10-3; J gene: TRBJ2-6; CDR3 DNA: TGTGCCATCAGTCCAGGGGCTGGGGCCAACGTCCTGACTTTC; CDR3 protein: CAISPGAGANVLTF
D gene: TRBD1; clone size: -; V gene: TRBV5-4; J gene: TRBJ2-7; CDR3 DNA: TGTGCCAGCAGCTTGGAAGAAGGGACAGAGAACTTC; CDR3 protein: CASSLEEGTENF
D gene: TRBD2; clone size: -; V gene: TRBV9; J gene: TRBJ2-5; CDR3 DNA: TGTGCCAGCAGCGTAGCTGGGACTAGCGGGAGGGGAGAGACCCAGTACTTC; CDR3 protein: CASSVAGTSGRGETQYF
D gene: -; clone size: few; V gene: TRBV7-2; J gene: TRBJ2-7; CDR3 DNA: TGTGCCAGCAGCTTAAGAGGAGATTCCTACGAGCAGTACTTC; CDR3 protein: CASSLRGDSYEQYF
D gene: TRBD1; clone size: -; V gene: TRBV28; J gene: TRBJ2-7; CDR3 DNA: TGTGCCAGCAGTTCCAACAGGGGGACCTACGAGCAGTACTTC; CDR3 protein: CASSSNRGTYEQYF
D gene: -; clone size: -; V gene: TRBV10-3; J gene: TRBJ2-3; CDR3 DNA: TGTGCCATCAGAGTAGCGAGAGCCACAGATACGCAGTATTTT; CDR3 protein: CAIRVARATDTQYF
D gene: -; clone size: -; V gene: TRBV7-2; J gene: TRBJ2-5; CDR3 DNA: TGTGCCAGCAGCTTAGCGGGGGGCTTAGAGACCCAGTACTTC; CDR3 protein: CASSLAGGLETQYF
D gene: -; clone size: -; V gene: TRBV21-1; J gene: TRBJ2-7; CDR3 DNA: TGTGCCACCCGCTACGAGCAGTACTTC; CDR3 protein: CATRYEQYF
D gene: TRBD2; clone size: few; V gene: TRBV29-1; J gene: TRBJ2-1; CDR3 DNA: TGCAGCGTTGAAGGGGCGGAGCGGGGGCCCCGGAGTGAGCAGTTCTTC; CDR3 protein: CSVEGAERGPRSEQFF
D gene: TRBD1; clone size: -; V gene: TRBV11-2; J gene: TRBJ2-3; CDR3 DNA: TGTGCCAGCAGCTACTGGACAGGGGGAGATACGCAGTATTTT; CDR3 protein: CASSYWTGGDTQYF
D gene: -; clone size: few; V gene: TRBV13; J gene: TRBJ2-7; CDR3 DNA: TGTGCCAGCAGCCCCGTGCGGAGCTCCTACGAGCAGTACTTC; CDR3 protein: CASSPVRSSYEQYF